This T cell receptor (beta chain) was identified during a study of T cell responses to AZD1222 COVID-19 vaccine. Germline CDR1 SEHNR, CDR2 FQNEAQ (reference sequence). This CDR3 region has 15 residues. The V end was cut by 3 bases, the J end by 4 bases, with 13 bases between. Data came from immunoSEQ multiplex PCR; TCRdb stores just in-frame clones and leaves some out. The data show 180,000 or so clones, approximately 94% seen once. The rearrangement joins TRBV7-9 to TRBJ1-3, with no clear D. The sample was peripheral blood, taken on day 0 of AZD1222 vaccination. The TCR originated in an adult in good health. The CDR3 sequence is CASSLSLGAGNTIYF. The DNA for the CDR3 is TGTGCCAGCAGCTTGAGTCTGGGAGCCGGAAACACCATATATTTT.